These 19 T cell receptor beta chains came from one sample sequenced in a study of blood T cell repertoires in COVID-19. Clones were read by immunoSEQ multiplex PCR, and TCRdb kept only the in-frame ones, dropping some. The sample has roughly 200,000 clones; 87% are singletons. Sequences were obtained from PBMCs or T cells enriched from blood (not recorded which). Receptor source: a woman aged 25 to 39 who had recovered from COVID-19.

This rearrangement joins TRBV7-9 to TRBJ1-2, with a tentative D call TRBD1 (5 bases). CDR1 and CDR2 from the germline V gene are SEHNR and FQNEAQ (reference sequence). The CDR3 spans 16 residues. Trimming took 5 bases from V and 6 from J, leaving 22 bases between them. The CDR3 coding sequence is TGTGCCAGCAGCGGGAGACTAGGGTTTCGGGACGATGGCTACACCTTC. Translating gives CASSGRLGFRDDGYTF.

The genes are TRBV2 and TRBJ2-3, with 7 bases that match TRBD1. Germline CDR1 is SNHLY and CDR2 is FYNNEI. This CDR3 spans 15 amino acids. After removal of 5 bases from V and 0 bases from J, the junction contained 5 bases not matched to a gene. This chain's CDR3 is CASSPGTASTDTQYF. In DNA form, the CDR3 reads TGTGCCAGCAGTCCCGGGACAGCTAGCACAGATACGCAGTATTTT. Variable domain in full (rest from reference TRBV2 and TRBJ2-3): EPEVTQTPSHQVTQMGQEVILRCVPISNHLYFYWYRQILGQKVEFLVSFYNNEISEKSEIFDDQFSVERPDGSNFTLKIRSTKLEDSAMYFCASSPGTASTDTQYFGPGTRLTVL.

The V and J genes are TRBV7-2 and TRBJ2-7, with D perhaps matching TRBD1 (5 bases). Trimming removed 3 bases at V and 2 bases at J, with 14 bases between. CDR1 is SGHTA and CDR2 is FQGNSA in the germline V gene. The CDR3 length is 15 residues. CDR3 protein: CASSLGPAGTYEQYF. The CDR3 region has the DNA TGTGCCAGCAGCTTGGGCCCGGCAGGGACCTACGAGCAGTACTTC.

The rearrangement uses TRBV30 and TRBJ1-5, with 7 nucleotides matching TRBD1. This CDR3 has 18 amino acids. Trimming removed 2 bases from V and 0 bases from J; junction bases left unmatched: 13. Germline V gene data show CDR1 as GTSNPN and CDR2 as SVGIG (reference sequence). CDR3 nucleotides: TGTGCCTGGAGTCCCGGGGCAGCGACAGGGATTAGCAATCAGCCCCAGCATTTT. Translation gives CAWSPGAATGISNQPQHF.

This clone was detected only a few times. This chain's CDR3 is CASREYGGKNQPQHF. CDR3 nucleotides: TGTGCCAGCAGAGAGTATGGGGGGAAGAATCAGCCCCAGCATTTT. The genes are TRBV6-5 and TRBJ1-5, with D possibly being TRBD1 (5 bases). Germline CDR1 is MNHEY and CDR2 is SVGAGI. This CDR3 is 15 amino acids long. The germline V and J ends were trimmed by 6 bases and 4 bases, with 16 bases remaining between them.

The CDR3 coding sequence is TGTGCCAGCAGCGTAGCCCATCAGACCGGGGAGCTGTTTTTT. Its protein is CASSVAHQTGELFF. This chain uses TRBV9 with TRBJ2-2; the D is unclear. The germline CDR1 and CDR2 sequences are SGDLS and YYNGEE. The CDR3 is 14 amino acids. The V and J ends lost 0 bases and 5 bases respectively, with 8 bases between them.

This rearrangement joins TRBV6-1 to TRBJ1-2; D may be TRBD1 (5 bases). CDR3 length: 15 amino acids. From germline, CDR1 is MNHNS and CDR2 SASEGT. V lost 3 bases, J lost 8 bases, and 19 bases lay in between. The CDR3 is CASSELEDSARGYTF. In nucleotides, the CDR3 is TGTGCCAGCAGTGAGCTAGAAGACAGCGCGAGAGGCTACACCTTC.

The V gene is TRBV7-9, the J gene TRBJ2-5, with D possibly matching TRBD2 (6 bases). Trimming took 2 bases from V and 5 from J, leaving 15 bases between them. The CDR3 loop spans 15 amino acids. In germline, CDR1 is SEHNR, CDR2 FQNEAQ (reference sequence). CDR3 bases: TGTGCCAGCAGCTTAATAATACTAGGAGGGGAGACCCAGTACTTC. Translation gives CASSLIILGGETQYF.

This chain joins TRBV11-1 and TRBJ2-1; the D gene is possibly TRBD1 (7 bases). CDR3 length: 14 amino acids. Trimming took 2 bases from V and 5 from J, leaving 10 bases between them. Per germline, CDR1 SGHAT and CDR2 FQDESV (reference sequence). The CDR3 here is CASSLQGGHNEQFF. The CDR3 DNA reads TGTGCCAGCAGCTTACAGGGGGGACACAATGAGCAGTTCTTC. Combining the CDR3 with reference TRBV11-1 and TRBJ2-1 gives the whole variable domain EAEVAQSPRYKITEKSQAVAFWCDPISGHATLYWYRQILGQGPELLVQFQDESVVDDSQLPKDRFSAERLKGVDSTLKIQPAELGDSAMYLCASSLQGGHNEQFFGPGTRLTVL.

The gene calls are TRBV3-1 (or the pseudogene TRBV3-2) and TRBJ2-1, with TRBD2 identical over 8 bases. J lost 0 bases, V lost 5 bases, and 3 bases had no gene match. Looked up from germline, CDR1 is LGHDT and CDR2 is YNNKEL (reference sequence). The CDR3 is made up of 15 amino acids. CDR3 DNA: TGTGCCAGCAGCATTGGGACTAGCTCCTACAATGAGCAGTTCTTC. Translating gives CASSIGTSSYNEQFF.

The chain joins TRBV28 to TRBJ1-2; 9 nucleotides align to TRBD1. The CDR3 length is 18 residues. V trimming: 7 bases; J trimming: 0 bases; junction bases outside the gene matches: 15. Germline V gives CDR1 MDHEN, CDR2 SYDVKM. The CDR3 DNA reads TGTGCCAGCATCTCAATAGGGGACAGGGCTTTAACTAACTATGGCTACACCTTC. Translating gives CASISIGDRALTNYGYTF.

This clone turned up a few times. The chain combines TRBV7-9 with TRBJ1-4; D uncertain. This CDR3 comprises 11 residues. Trimming took off 5 bases at V and 6 bases at J, with 4 bases between the two ends. The germline CDR1 and CDR2 sequences are SEHNR and FQNEAQ (reference sequence). CDR3 residues: CASSAYEKLFF. CDR3 bases: TGTGCCAGCAGCGCGTATGAAAAACTGTTTTTT.

The rearrangement joins TRBV7-2 to TRBJ2-3; 15 bases line up with TRBD2. CDR3 size: 17 residues. CDR1 is SGHTA, CDR2 FQGNSA, per germline. V shed 5 bases, J shed 6 bases, and the junction held 9 bases outside the gene matches. The CDR3 protein is CASSKGLAGGPWDTQYF. The CDR3 bases are TGTGCCAGCAGCAAGGGACTAGCGGGAGGACCTTGGGATACGCAGTATTTT.

This CDR3 is CASSLSGDAFF. The CDR3 DNA sequence: TGTGCCAGCAGCTTATCAGGGGATGCTTTCTTT. The chain has TRBV5-6 and TRBJ1-1; a possible D gene is TRBD1 (6 bases). V was pared by 2 bases and J by 11 bases, with 10 bases between. The length of the CDR3 is 11 residues. Germline V gene data show CDR1 as SGHDT and CDR2 as YYEEEE.

The chain is built from TRBV19 and TRBJ1-2; 9 bases map to TRBD1. The V and J ends lost 6 bases and 7 bases, in that order; junction bases with no gene match: 6. This CDR3 is 13 amino acids long. CDR1 is LNHDA and CDR2 is SQIVND in the germline V gene (reference sequence). Written as DNA, the CDR3 is TGTGCCAGTAGAACCGGGACAGGGAGTGGCTACACCTTC. This encodes CASRTGTGSGYTF.

The chain employs TRBV7-3 and TRBJ1-5; D gene unclear. CDR3 length equals 13 residues. Germline CDR1 is SGHTA and CDR2 is FQGTGA. V gave up 2 bases and J gave up 6 bases, with 8 bases separating them. CDR3 in DNA: TGTGCCAGCAGCTTATCGTACGGTCAGCCCCAGCATTTT. As protein: CASSLSYGQPQHF.

This rearrangement joins TRBV12-3 or TRBV12-4 to TRBJ1-2; weak D call: TRBD1 (5 bases). Deletions cut 7 bases from V and 8 bases from J, with 14 bases between. The CDR3 has 12 amino acids. CDR3 sequence (DNA): TGTGCCAGCACCCCGGGACTAAGAGGCTACACCTTC. Translation: CASTPGLRGYTF.

The chain is built from TRBV4-1 and TRBJ1-6; 8 positions match TRBD1. Germline V gene lookup returns CDR1 MGHRA and CDR2 YSYEKL. The CDR3 has 18 amino acids. The junction had 11 bases not matched to a gene; V was cut back by 0 bases and J by 7 bases. The CDR3 is CASSQDSHRGFGNSPLHF. The CDR3 DNA reads as TGCGCCAGCAGCCAAGATTCTCACAGGGGGTTCGGGAATTCACCCCTCCACTTT.

This clone has a handful of counts. This rearrangement joins TRBV27 to TRBJ1-1; 10 bases fit TRBD1. Unmatched junction bases numbered 6, after V lost 5 bases and J lost 0 bases. This CDR3 region has 16 residues. Germline V lookup: CDR1 MNHEY, CDR2 SMNVEV (reference sequence). CDR3: CASSEKTGGMNTEAFF. The CDR3 DNA is TGTGCCAGCAGTGAAAAGACAGGGGGCATGAACACTGAAGCTTTCTTT.